This record covers a single T cell receptor beta chain. This CDR3 region has 13 residues. V was cut by 7 bases and J by 4 bases, with 8 bases left in between. In germline, CDR1 is SNHLY, CDR2 FYNNEI. This sample is drawn from a study of shared clonotypes between healthy human individuals. Researchers ran the assay at a deep level. The material for each subset, its genomic DNA, was split evenly across several immunoSEQ plates. Tens of thousands of T cell genomes, or 250 to 300 ng DNA, went into replicate PCRs of unsorted PBMC. Profiling relied on immunoSEQ multiplex PCR, and the TCRdb table lists in-frame clones only, not all of them. The sample holds about 470,000 clones; around 79% are singletons and the top ten take about 12%.

This chain connects TRBV2 to TRBJ2-6; D gene uncertain. Material: PBMCs. The TCR was taken from a woman aged 40 to 50 in good health. Some clones in this sample may be carry-over from other donors' samples. CDR3 DNA sequence: TGTGCCAGCATGGGTCTGGGGGCCAACGTCCTGACTTTC. Translated: CASMGLGANVLTF.